This passage covers 30 T cell receptor beta chains from one sample sequenced in a study of T-cell reconstitution after alpha-beta-depleted transplantation in children. Molecular barcoding with unique molecular identifiers was used for the TCRbeta library. TCRdb passed the PCR reads through MiXCR, listing each CDR3 protein once. The table lists under 750,000 distinct CDR3 sequences, about 21% of them singletons, with approximately 14% in the top ten. This specimen was PBMCs, mostly from graft donor cells, taken 360 days after TCRalphabeta/CD19-depleted stem cell transplant. Receptors were obtained from a boy younger than two who had a stem cell transplant for acute myeloid leukemia, so the T cells may come from the graft donor.

This clonotype was observed a few times. V usage is TRBV6-5 and J usage is TRBJ1-1; 9 bases are shared with TRBD1. Trimming at V came to 7 bases and at J to 5 bases, leaving 8 bases not matched to a gene. The germline V gene has CDR1 MNHEY and CDR2 SVGAGI. The CDR3 sequence is 14 residues long. CDR3: CASIPGQGNTEAFF. CDR3 coding DNA: TGTGCCAGCATCCCGGGACAGGGTAATACTGAAGCTTTCTTT.

This clonotype was detected only a few times. The rearrangement links TRBV6-5 to TRBJ1-2; D gene ambiguous. The V gene lost 6 bases and the J gene lost 0 bases, with 5 bases spanning the gap. CDR3 length equals 12 residues. Germline CDR1 and CDR2: MNHEY and SVGAGI. CDR3 region: CASSNPNYGYTF. CDR3 coding DNA: TGTGCCAGCAGCAACCCTAACTATGGCTACACCTTC.

This clonotype has ten or more counts. J is TRBJ2-2 and V is TRBV5-1; 8 bases map to TRBD2. From germline, CDR1 is SGHRS and CDR2 YFSETQ. The CDR3 is 17 residues long. Trimming took 4 bases from V and 0 from J; bases not matched to a gene: 8. The DNA for the CDR3 is TGCGCCAGCAGCACCCTCGCGGGGGGTCCGAACACCGGGGAGCTGTTTTTT. Amino acid sequence: CASSTLAGGPNTGELFF.

The rearrangement links TRBV6-1 to TRBJ2-2; D is possibly TRBD1 (6 bases). The CDR3 covers 16 residues. V lost 5 bases to trimming and J lost 1 base, with 14 bases between them. Germline values: CDR1 MNHNS, CDR2 SASEGT. The CDR3 DNA follows: TGTGCCAGCAGTAAAACCTGGGACAAGAACACCGGGGAGCTGTTTTTT. This gives the protein CASSKTWDKNTGELFF.

V gene TRBV6-1 combines with J gene TRBJ1-1, with D unresolved. In germline, CDR1 is MNHNS, CDR2 SASEGT. The CDR3 has 14 amino acids. V gave up 4 bases and J gave up 1 base, with 10 bases separating them. This chain's CDR3 is CASSVGSSNTEAFF. The CDR3 DNA sequence: TGTGCCAGCAGTGTTGGCTCCTCGAACACTGAAGCTTTCTTT.

This rearrangement joins TRBV28 to TRBJ2-3; D not resolved. This CDR3 spans 13 amino acids. Looked up from germline, CDR1 is MDHEN and CDR2 is SYDVKM. Trimming stripped 8 bases from V and 3 bases from J, with 12 bases between. The chain's CDR3 is CASGTLMTDTQYF. In DNA form, the CDR3 reads TGTGCCAGCGGAACCCTCATGACAGATACGCAGTATTTT.

The chain combines TRBV7-6 with TRBJ1-3, with no clear D. V was pared by 7 bases and J by 2 bases, with 18 bases between. CDR3 length: 16 residues. Germline V CDR1 and CDR2: SGHVS, FNYEAQ. CDR3 loop: CASTKGRGGPGNTIYF. The DNA of the CDR3 is TGTGCCAGCACCAAGGGTCGGGGAGGGCCTGGAAACACCATATATTTT.

This chain links TRBV4-2 with TRBJ2-3, with 10 bases lining up with TRBD2. CDR3 length: 16 residues. V dropped 5 bases and J dropped 2; count of bases not matched to a gene: 7. In germline, CDR1 is LGHNA, CDR2 YNFKEQ. The CDR3 DNA is TGTGCCAGCAGCGACCGGACTAGCGGACTCACAGATACGCAGTATTTT. Amino acid sequence: CASSDRTSGLTDTQYF.

This clonotype was picked up a small number of times. This chain joins TRBV10-3 and TRBJ2-7; D is unresolved. CDR3 length: 13 amino acids. Germline values: CDR1 ENHRY, CDR2 SYGVKD. The germline V and J ends were trimmed by 4 bases and 2 bases, with 9 bases remaining between them. The CDR3 region is CAISGETTYEQYV. CDR3 nucleotides: TGTGCCATCAGTGGAGAAACTACCTACGAGCAGTACGTC.

The sample holds many counts of this clonotype. The gene calls are TRBV20-1 and TRBJ2-5; TRBD1 matches 9 bases. The CDR3 totals 13 residues. Germline loops: CDR1 DFQATT, CDR2 SNEGSKA (reference sequence). J was trimmed by 5 bases and V by 6 bases; bases with no gene match: 7. The CDR3 here is CSARGQGVETQYF. The CDR3 DNA is TGCAGTGCCAGGGGACAGGGAGTTGAGACCCAGTACTTC.

This chain joins TRBV18 and TRBJ2-2; D is ambiguous. Per the germline V gene, CDR1 is KGHSH and CDR2 is LQKENI. V lost 2 bases and J lost 0, with 7 bases in between. The CDR3 is 15 amino acids. The CDR3 DNA follows: TGTGCCAGCTCACCAAGGATAACGAACACCGGGGAGCTGTTTTTT. Protein: CASSPRITNTGELFF.

The gene calls are TRBV7-9 and TRBJ1-1; D gene ambiguous. The CDR3 is made up of 13 amino acids. Germline V lookup: CDR1 SEHNR, CDR2 FQNEAQ (reference sequence). Trimming took 5 bases from V and 8 from J, leaving 15 bases between them. CDR3 nucleotide sequence: TGTGCCAGCAGCCCAGATTACAGTCCCGAAGCTTTCTTT. Its translation: CASSPDYSPEAFF.

This clonotype was detected many times. The chain uses TRBV12-3 or TRBV12-4 and TRBJ2-7; TRBD2 matches 8 bases. With V trimmed by 6 bases and J by 6 bases, 16 bases remained unmatched. There are 16 residues in the CDR3. CDR3 in amino acids: CASSPQKAGASSEQYF. CDR3 nucleotide sequence: TGTGCCAGCAGCCCCCAAAAAGCGGGGGCTTCGAGCGAGCAGTACTTC.

This clonotype was detected only a few times. The chain recombines TRBV20-1 with TRBJ2-3; TRBD2 matches at 9 bases. The germline V gene encodes CDR1 DFQATT and CDR2 SNEGSKA (reference sequence). The CDR3 is 12 residues long. J lost 6 bases, V lost 6 bases, and 4 bases had no gene match. The chain's CDR3 is CSAASGADTQYF. The CDR3 coding sequence is TGCAGTGCAGCTAGCGGGGCGGATACGCAGTATTTT.

This clonotype occurred a few times. The rearrangement links TRBV20-1 to TRBJ1-6; D not certain. The CDR3 is 14 amino acids. Germline-derived CDR1 and CDR2 are DFQATT and SNEGSKA (reference sequence). Trimming removed 3 bases at V and 5 bases at J, with 11 bases between. In DNA form, the CDR3 reads TGCAGTGCTAGTGGACGGATTAATAATTCACCCCTCCACTTT. It translates to CSASGRINNSPLHF.

The chain is built from TRBV12-3 or TRBV12-4 and TRBJ1-5, with a tentative D call TRBD1 (5 bases). V lost 5 bases to trimming and J lost 8 bases, with 13 bases between them. The CDR3 covers 13 residues. The CDR3 bases are TGTGCCAGCAGTCGGGACCTCGGTGAGCCCCAGCATTTT. It translates to CASSRDLGEPQHF.

This clonotype was found many times. The chain combines TRBV29-1 with TRBJ1-1; perhaps TRBD1 as D (6 bases). Looked up from germline, CDR1 is SQVTM and CDR2 is ANQGSEA. CDR3 size: 12 residues. V was pared by 8 bases and J by 10 bases, with 20 bases between. CDR3: CSYAAPGDGAFF. The CDR3 DNA reads TGCAGCTACGCGGCCCCAGGGGATGGAGCTTTCTTT.

This clonotype occurred many times. CDR3 sequence (DNA): TGTGCCAGCAGTCGACAGGGGAGCACAGATACGCAGTATTTT. This gives the protein CASSRQGSTDTQYF. The chain couples TRBV6-2 or TRBV6-3 to TRBJ2-3; TRBD1 matches at 8 bases. The J segment lost 0 bases and the V segment lost 5 bases, leaving 1 base of the junction unmatched. CDR1 is MNHEY, CDR2 SVGEGT, per germline. The CDR3 runs 14 residues.

The chain carries TRBV29-1 and TRBJ1-5; D remains ambiguous. Per the germline V gene, CDR1 is SQVTM and CDR2 is ANQGSEA. V was cut by 2 bases and J by 5 bases, with 16 bases left in between. This CDR3 spans 15 amino acids. CDR3 bases: TGCAGCGTTGAATTGTTAGGGAAAGAGGATCAGCCCCAGCATTTT. Protein: CSVELLGKEDQPQHF. The full variable domain, rest sourced from reference TRBV29-1 and TRBJ1-5, is SAVISQKPSRDICQRGTSLTIQCQVDSQVTMMFWYRQQPGQSLTLIATANQGSEATYESGFVIDKFPISRPNLTFSTLTVSNMSPEDSSIYLCSVELLGKEDQPQHFGDGTRLSIL.

This chain joins TRBV7-6 and TRBJ1-5; possible D gene TRBD1, 6 bases. CDR3 size: 15 residues. Trimming pared 1 base from V and 7 bases from J, leaving 14 bases between. Germline-derived CDR1 and CDR2 are SGHVS and FNYEAQ. The CDR3 loop reads CASSLGRGGGQPQHF. The CDR3 DNA is TGTGCCAGCAGCTTAGGAAGGGGGGGCGGCCAGCCCCAGCATTTT.

V and J are TRBV28 and TRBJ1-2; D gene uncertain. This CDR3 has 13 amino acids. The germline V gene encodes CDR1 MDHEN and CDR2 SYDVKM. Trimming stripped 1 base from V and 5 bases from J, with 8 bases between. CDR3 nucleotides: TGTGCCAGCAGTTTATCCTCTCTATATGGCTACACCTTC. Its translation: CASSLSSLYGYTF.

This clonotype appeared a single time. A much larger clone differs from this one at a single base, so this may be a read error. Because the CDR3's place on the DNA is in doubt, the DNA is left out and the CDR3 is given as listed by TCRdb. The J gene is TRBJ2-7, the V gene TRBV29-1; TRBD2 is the table's D call and was not checked against the DNA. The germline CDR1 and CDR2 sequences are SQVTM and ANQGSEA. Ends included, the CDR3 has 16 residues. CDR3: CSVAGVAGGSSYEPYF.

In this sample, this clonotype turned up many times. This chain joins TRBV5-1 and TRBJ2-1, with no clear D. The CDR3 consists of 15 residues. V was shortened by 6 bases and J by 1 base, with 14 bases between the two germline ends. Germline assignment: CDR1 SGHRS and CDR2 YFSETQ. This chain's CDR3 is CASNLASRSYNEQFF. CDR3 sequence (DNA): TGCGCCAGCAACCTCGCATCTAGGTCCTACAATGAGCAGTTCTTC.

The chain links TRBV6-5 to TRBJ2-7, with D possibly TRBD2 on 5 matching bases. The CDR3 consists of 11 residues. Trimming pared 4 bases from V and 9 bases from J, leaving 10 bases between. Germline V CDR1 and CDR2: MNHEY, SVGAGI. The CDR3 spells CASSSGLAQYF. The DNA for the CDR3 is TGTGCCAGCAGTTCGGGTCTAGCGCAGTACTTC.

This clonotype occurred many times. The chain couples TRBV20-1 to TRBJ2-5, with a possible D match to TRBD1 (5 bases). Trimming cost V 3 bases and J 5 bases, with 19 bases left between them. Germline CDR1 is DFQATT and CDR2 is SNEGSKA (reference sequence). The CDR3 has 15 residues. The CDR3 region has the DNA TGCAGTGCTAGTCCCCACGACAGAGGCAAGGAGACCCAGTACTTC. Its translation is CSASPHDRGKETQYF.

This clonotype was recorded many times. CDR3 coding DNA: TGCAGTGCTAGAGATCGACAGCGTTACAATGAGCAGTTCTTC. Translated, it gives CSARDRQRYNEQFF. The V and J genes are TRBV20-1 and TRBJ2-1; possible D gene TRBD1, 5 bases. V was clipped by 0 bases and J by 4 bases, with 10 bases between them. This CDR3 spans 14 amino acids. Germline loops: CDR1 DFQATT, CDR2 SNEGSKA (reference sequence).

Only a few counts were recorded for this clonotype. The chain employs TRBV2 and TRBJ2-7; no firm D call. With 3 bases removed from V and 3 bases from J, the gap between germline ends came to 18 bases. In germline, CDR1 is SNHLY, CDR2 FYNNEI. The CDR3 is 16 residues long. CDR3 DNA: TGTGCCAGCAGTGATCCGGCGGCCGGAATCAACTACGAGCAGTACTTC. Amino acids: CASSDPAAGINYEQYF.

The chain recombines TRBV24-1 with TRBJ2-5; 9 nucleotides match TRBD1. CDR1 is KGHDR and CDR2 is SFDVKD in the germline V gene. CDR3 size: 17 residues. The CDR3 spells CAASDFLGTGQGETQYF. The CDR3 nucleotides read TGTGCGGCCAGTGATTTCCTCGGGACAGGGCAGGGAGAGACCCAGTACTTC.

This clonotype came up once. The gene calls are TRBV20-1 and TRBJ2-1, with TRBD2 as a possible D gene (6 bases). Looked up from germline, CDR1 is DFQATT and CDR2 is SNEGSKA (reference sequence). The CDR3 length is 16 residues. With 6 bases removed from V and 8 bases from J, the gap between germline ends came to 26 bases. The CDR3 coding sequence is TGCAGTGCGAGGGAGGTCTGGGGCTTACCGCGCGATGAGCAGTTCTTC. This sequence encodes CSAREVWGLPRDEQFF.

This clonotype came up once. CDR3 bases: TGTGCCACCAGTGATCGCCCCCGGACCGGGGAGCTGTTTTTT. This codes for CATSDRPRTGELFF. The chain combines TRBV24-1 with TRBJ2-2; D is undetermined. The V gene lost 3 bases and the J gene lost 5 bases, with 9 bases spanning the gap. The germline V gene has CDR1 KGHDR and CDR2 SFDVKD. CDR3 size: 14 residues.